What follows are 13 T cell receptor beta chains derived from one specimen sequenced in a study of T-cell reconstitution after alpha-beta-depleted transplantation in children. Preparing the TCRbeta library involved the use of unique molecular identifiers. TCRdb reprocessed the PCR reads with MiXCR, giving one entry per CDR3 protein. The sample includes 490,000 or so distinct CDR3 sequences, around 13% of them seen just once. Specimen: PBMCs from the stem cell graft donor, collected from the stem cell graft. The receptors come from a human donor who donated a stem cell graft to a child with combined immunodeficiency.

This clonotype was detected only a few times. The chain employs TRBV20-1 and TRBJ2-1; D remains ambiguous. Trimming removed 1 base at V and 3 bases at J, with 19 bases between. Looked up from germline, CDR1 is DFQATT and CDR2 is SNEGSKA (reference sequence). The CDR3 consists of 17 residues. CDR3 sequence: CSARGATYWPDYNEQFF. CDR3 nucleotides: TGCAGTGCTAGAGGGGCTACCTACTGGCCAGACTACAATGAGCAGTTCTTC.

This clonotype was seen repeatedly, ten times or more. The rearrangement uses TRBV6-2 or TRBV6-3 and TRBJ2-1, with TRBD1 matching over 10 bases. This CDR3 spans 15 amino acids. Germline CDR1 reads MNHEY; CDR2 reads SVGEGT. Germline trimming cut 6 bases from V and 3 bases from J; bases unmatched to any gene: 5. CDR3 protein: CASSPGTGDYNEQFF. In nucleotides, the CDR3 is TGTGCCAGCAGCCCCGGGACAGGGGACTACAATGAGCAGTTCTTC.

This clonotype was observed at least ten times. This chain links TRBV9 with TRBJ2-7; TRBD1 agrees at 8 bases. V lost 0 bases, J lost 3 bases, and 5 bases stayed unmatched. Germline V gives CDR1 SGDLS, CDR2 YYNGEE. The CDR3 is made up of 15 amino acids. The CDR3 coding sequence is TGTGCCAGCAGCGTAGGGGCGGGACAGGACTACGAGCAGTACTTC. Amino acids: CASSVGAGQDYEQYF.

This clonotype was counted between two and nine times. V is TRBV12-3 or TRBV12-4 and J is TRBJ1-2, with unresolved D. V was shortened by 3 bases and J by 1 base, with 6 bases between the two germline ends. The CDR3 runs 13 residues. The CDR3 coding sequence is TGTGCCAGCAGTTTTGTCGGTAACTATGGCTACACCTTC. Translated: CASSFVGNYGYTF.

This clonotype occurred many times. The chain joins TRBV5-6 to TRBJ2-1; D is possibly TRBD2 (6 bases). CDR1 is SGHDT, CDR2 YYEEEE, per germline. The CDR3 sequence is 15 residues long. Trimming cost V 2 bases and J 6 bases, with 15 bases left between them. CDR3 DNA: TGTGCCAGCAGCTTAGCGGAGCGGGTGAGCAATGAGCAGTTCTTC. Residues: CASSLAERVSNEQFF.

This clonotype was seen a handful of times. The DNA for the CDR3 is TGTGCCAGCAGCTTGGTCTCCCTTTTAGCGGGAGGGCCGACGGGTACGCAGTATTTT. The encoded protein is CASSLVSLLAGGPTGTQYF. The chain is built from TRBV5-6 and TRBJ2-3, with 11 bases lining up with TRBD2. The CDR3 runs 19 residues. Trimming removed 0 bases from V and 8 bases from J; junction bases left unmatched: 17. CDR1 SGHDT and CDR2 YYEEEE come from the germline V gene.

This clonotype was found a few times. The chain links TRBV4-2 to TRBJ2-1, with D perhaps matching TRBD1 (6 bases). The CDR3 runs 16 residues. The germline V and J ends were trimmed by 1 base and 0 bases, with 10 bases remaining between them. The V gene's germline CDR1 is LGHNA and CDR2 YNFKEQ. CDR3 sequence (DNA): TGTGCCAGCAGCCAAGGGGGACACGACTCCTACAATGAGCAGTTCTTC. This encodes CASSQGGHDSYNEQFF.

This clonotype was recorded many times. V gene TRBV7-2 combines with J gene TRBJ1-4; D is possibly TRBD1 (6 bases). Trimming stripped 2 bases from V and 2 bases from J, with 9 bases between. CDR1 is SGHTA and CDR2 is FQGNSA in the germline V gene. The CDR3 consists of 15 residues. CDR3 coding DNA: TGTGCCAGCAGCTTAACAGGGTTGACTAATGAAAAACTGTTTTTT. The encoded protein is CASSLTGLTNEKLFF.

The genes are TRBV28 and TRBJ2-1, with 7 nucleotides matching TRBD2. Germline CDR1 and CDR2: MDHEN and SYDVKM. The trim removed 6 bases at V and 9 bases at J, leaving 8 bases unmatched. The CDR3 contains 13 residues. CDR3 residues: CASSGLGRLEQFF. Here the CDR3 DNA reads TGTGCCAGCAGCGGACTAGGCCGACTTGAGCAGTTCTTC.

This clonotype was seen a handful of times. The rearrangement uses TRBV6-1 and TRBJ2-7; TRBD2 matches 12 bases. Germline V gene lookup returns CDR1 MNHNS and CDR2 SASEGT. The V segment lost 6 bases and the J segment 2 bases; nucleotides outside the gene matches: 11. The CDR3 totals 17 residues. In nucleotides, the CDR3 is TGTGCCAGCAGAAGCATCGGACTAGCGGGGAGCACCTACGAGCAGTACTTC. Amino acid sequence: CASRSIGLAGSTYEQYF.

This clonotype was picked up many times. This chain links TRBV29-1 with TRBJ1-1; D is ambiguous. Germline lookup yields CDR1 SQVTM and CDR2 ANQGSEA. With 4 bases removed from V and 0 bases from J, the gap between germline ends came to 15 bases. The CDR3 runs to 15 residues. The CDR3 nucleotides are TGCAGCGTTGTCCCATGGGGAGGGTTGAACACTGAAGCTTTCTTT. Amino acid sequence: CSVVPWGGLNTEAFF.

This clonotype was counted between two and nine times. The rearrangement joins TRBV7-9 to TRBJ1-5; 9 positions match TRBD1. V trimming: 5 bases; J trimming: 4 bases; junction bases outside the gene matches: 9. Looked up from germline, CDR1 is SEHNR and CDR2 is FQNEAQ (reference sequence). The CDR3 extends over 16 amino acids. CDR3 residues: CASSLGQGKLNQPQHF. The CDR3 DNA is TGTGCCAGCAGCCTGGGACAGGGAAAGCTTAATCAGCCCCAGCATTTT.

This chain connects TRBV4-2 to TRBJ1-4; 8 positions match TRBD1. J was trimmed by 7 bases and V by 2 bases; bases with no gene match: 9. The CDR3 runs to 16 residues. Germline lookup yields CDR1 LGHNA and CDR2 YNFKEQ. DNA of the CDR3: TGTGCCAGCAGCCAACTCGGACAGGGTGAGACTGAAAAACTGTTTTTT. It specifies CASSQLGQGETEKLFF.